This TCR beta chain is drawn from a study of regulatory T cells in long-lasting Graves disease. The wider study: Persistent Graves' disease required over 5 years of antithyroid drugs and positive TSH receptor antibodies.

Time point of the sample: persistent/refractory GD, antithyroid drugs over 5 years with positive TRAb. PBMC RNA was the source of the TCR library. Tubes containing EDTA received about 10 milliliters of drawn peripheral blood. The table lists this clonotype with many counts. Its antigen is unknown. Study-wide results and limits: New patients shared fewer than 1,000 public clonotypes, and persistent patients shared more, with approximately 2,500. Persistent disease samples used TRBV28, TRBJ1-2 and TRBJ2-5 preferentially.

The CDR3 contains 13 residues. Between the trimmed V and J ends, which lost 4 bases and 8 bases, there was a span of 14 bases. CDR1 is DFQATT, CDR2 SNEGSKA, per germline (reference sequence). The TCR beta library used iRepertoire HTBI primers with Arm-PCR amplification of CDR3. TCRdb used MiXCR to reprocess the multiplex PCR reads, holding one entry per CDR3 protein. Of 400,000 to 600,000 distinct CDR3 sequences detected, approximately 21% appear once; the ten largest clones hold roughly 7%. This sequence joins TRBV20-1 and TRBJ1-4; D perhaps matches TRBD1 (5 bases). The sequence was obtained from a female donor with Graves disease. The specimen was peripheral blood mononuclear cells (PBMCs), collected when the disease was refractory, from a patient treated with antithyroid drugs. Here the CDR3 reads CSATGTGEEKLFF. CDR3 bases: TGCAGTGCTACCGGGACGGGGGAGGAAAAACTGTTTTTT.